Following are 8 T cell receptor beta chains from one sample sequenced in a study of shared clonotypes between healthy human individuals. The table came from immunoSEQ multiplex PCR; TCRdb's copy has only in-frame clones and leaves some out. The table shows under 850,000 clones, with 72% occurring only once. Sequenced input: memory CD4+ T cells sorted from blood. Specified subset: CD45RA-negative fraction. These receptors were obtained from a woman in her thirties in good health.

The rearrangement joins TRBV7-2 to TRBJ2-3; 8 nucleotides match TRBD2. V dropped 8 bases and J dropped 9; count of bases not matched to a gene: 4. Germline V lookup: CDR1 SGHTA, CDR2 FQGNSA. The CDR3 length is 11 residues. The CDR3 DNA is TGTGCCAGCGGACTAGCCGGCACGCAGTATTTT. Translating it yields CASGLAGTQYF.

This clone was observed many times. This CDR3 fails to terminate in the conserved phenylalanine or tryptophan, so it likely reflects a read error. Because the CDR3's place on the DNA is in doubt, the DNA is left out and the CDR3 is given as listed by TCRdb. The J gene is TRBJ1-2, the V gene TRBV28; the D call of TRBD1 is as the table states it, not checked on the DNA. The length of the CDR3 is 11 amino acids, counting both ends. CDR1 is MDHEN, CDR2 SYDVKM, per germline. The CDR3 sequence is CASRHRATVSY.

This clone was recorded a few times. The V gene is TRBV6-5, the J gene TRBJ2-7; 12 bases are shared with TRBD1. The trim removed 6 bases at V and 4 bases at J, leaving 7 bases unmatched. From germline, CDR1 is MNHEY and CDR2 SVGAGI. This CDR3 has 15 amino acids. CDR3 DNA: TGTGCCAGCAGGAAAACGGGACAGGGGGCATACGAGCAGTACTTC. Residues: CASRKTGQGAYEQYF.

The chain employs TRBV7-3 and TRBJ2-5; 8 bases are a match to TRBD2. The CDR3 sequence is 15 residues long. Germline values: CDR1 SGHTA, CDR2 FQGTGA. Losses at the gene ends were 5 bases for V and 1 base for J; bases not matched to a gene: 6. The CDR3 sequence is CASSPRAGAQETQYF. CDR3 in DNA: TGTGCCAGCAGCCCACGAGCGGGAGCCCAAGAGACCCAGTACTTC. The full variable domain, completed using reference TRBV7-3 and TRBJ2-5, is GAGVSQTPSNKVTEKGKYVELRCDPISGHTALYWYRQSLGQGPEFLIYFQGTGAADDSGLPNDRFFAVRPEGSVSTLKIQRTERGDSAVYLCASSPRAGAQETQYFGPGTRLLVL.

This clone was seen only once. The rearrangement uses TRBV29-1 and TRBJ2-7; D is possibly TRBD1 or TRBD2 (5 bases each). Trimming took off 0 bases at V and 4 bases at J, with 16 bases between the two ends. Germline loops: CDR1 SQVTM, CDR2 ANQGSEA. This CDR3 contains 15 residues. CDR3: CSVEDRGGPLYEQYF. Written as DNA, the CDR3 is TGCAGCGTTGAAGATCGGGGCGGCCCTCTTTACGAGCAGTACTTC.

The chain recombines TRBV21-1 with TRBJ2-1. TRBV21-1 is flagged as a pseudogene. The CDR3 has 14 amino acids. CDR3: CASSTSGPYNEQFF. The CDR3 nucleotides read TGTGCCAGCAGCACTTCGGGACCCTACAATGAGCAGTTCTTC.

The chain combines TRBV19 with TRBJ1-1; D may be TRBD1 (5 bases). This CDR3 region has 13 residues. CDR1 LNHDA and CDR2 SQIVND come from the germline V gene (reference sequence). V was cut by 10 bases and J by 6 bases, with 18 bases left in between. Here the CDR3 reads CATTPWGGAEAFF. The DNA for the CDR3 is TGTGCCACCACACCGTGGGGGGGTGCTGAAGCTTTCTTT. Combining the CDR3 with reference TRBV19 and TRBJ1-1 gives the whole variable domain DGGITQSPKYLFRKEGQNVTLSCEQNLNHDAMYWYRQDPGQGLRLIYYSQIVNDFQKGDIAEGYSVSREKKESFPLTVTSAQKNPTAFYLCATTPWGGAEAFFGQGTRLTVV.

The V gene is TRBV6-6, the J gene TRBJ1-1; D might be TRBD1 (5 bases). Trimming left V 2 bases short and J 10 bases short, with 14 bases between. CDR1 is MNHNY and CDR2 is SVGAGI in the germline V gene (reference sequence). This CDR3 comprises 13 residues. As DNA, the CDR3 is TGTGCCAGCAGTTACGCAGTAGACAGTGGAGCTTTCTTT. Protein: CASSYAVDSGAFF.